This T cell receptor beta chain was recovered during a study of blood T cell repertoires in COVID-19. Study information: Donors in the United States, Italy and Spain gave samples during acute or convalescent COVID-19. Nucleic acid was either cDNA or gDNA, and it came from T cells, B-cell-depleted T cells, or PBMCs.

As processed by the authors: Researchers report that nucleated cell counts were estimated from reference gene primer amplification. Profiling relied on immunoSEQ multiplex PCR, and the TCRdb table lists in-frame clones only, not all of them. That table is the source of V, J and clone size, and D and trimming were worked out from the DNA. The sample contains roughly 6,800 clones, approximately 91% of which appear only once. The germline CDR1 and CDR2 sequences are SGHNT and YYREEE (reference sequence). Trimming removed 4 bases from V and 5 bases from J; junction bases left unmatched: 11. CDR3 length equals 15 residues.

The sequencing input was peripheral blood. This receptor was identified in a human donor in a cohort sampled during active COVID-19. The chain joins TRBV5-4 to TRBJ2-5, with TRBD1 identical over 7 bases. In DNA form, the CDR3 reads TGTGCCAGCAGCATGCGACAGGGCCCTACGGAGACCCAGTACTTC. Translation gives CASSMRQGPTETQYF.